This T cell receptor (beta chain) was sequenced in a study of blood T cell repertoires in COVID-19. V gave up 7 bases and J gave up 2 bases; unmatched junction bases: 11. Germline assignment: CDR1 MNHEY and CDR2 SMNVEV (reference sequence). The CDR3 has 17 residues. Enrollees, about 18 to 90 years old, lived in some 24 US areas. Donors were grouped by their self-reported clinical history. Donors of Cohort 3 who recovered were those that had two negative PCRs, clearance, or symptom resolution. The protocol was immunoSEQ multiplex PCR, while the TCRdb copy is restricted to in-frame clones and leaves out a portion. The table includes fewer than 250,000 clones, 86% detected once.

This TCR was sampled from a woman in her fifties or sixties who had recovered from COVID-19. This chain connects TRBV27 to TRBJ2-3, with 11 bases matching TRBD1. The material sequenced was PBMCs or T cells enriched from blood (not recorded which). The CDR3 coding sequence is TGTGCCAGCACCACATCCGGACAGGGGGCTTACACAGATACGCAGTATTTT. It codes for CASTTSGQGAYTDTQYF.